This TCR beta chain is from a study of control samples from healthy donors and cancer patients (dated by TCRdb to about 2020). This clone appeared once. Which antigen it targets is not known. No quality values exist for individual bases; no much larger clone is one base distant. Libraries were constructed by the immunoSEQ multiplex PCR assay. Not all clones reach the TCRdb copy of this immuneACCESS table, which keeps in-frame sequences only. Checked studies attribute under half of the gap to unresolved V genes and leave the rest unexplained. This sample is represented by over 100,000 clones; about 90% of them were singletons. The ten most abundant clones make up 2.1% of the sample. The germline V gene supplies CDR1 SGHRS and CDR2 YFSETQ. Reading from cysteine to phenylalanine, the CDR3 counts 14 amino acids. The kept DNA is CDR3 alone, 42 bases in frame from the first base. Trimming costs V 4 bases and J 2 bases, and their ends lie 12 bases apart.

The source material was blood. The receptor's source is a woman in her 50s in good health. The chain links TRBV5-1 with TRBJ1-1; D gene: possibly TRBD1, on 5 matching bases. The CDR3 amino acid sequence is: CASSAVRANTEAFF. The DNA reads TGCGCCAGCAGCGCCGTCAGGGCAAACACTGAAGCTTTCTTT.